The T cell receptor (gamma chain) described here comes from a study of intestinal T cells in coeliac disease (dated by TCRdb to about 2020). General notes on the study: In the TRG cohort, coeliac patients were much younger than controls, with a mean age of roughly 15 years compared with around 50 years. In the TCR-delta (TRD) cohort, there were duodenal biopsies from roughly 10 coeliac disease patients and roughly 10 non-coeliac controls. Duodenal biopsies from 35 or so coeliac disease patients and 21 non-coeliac controls were included in a second, larger TCR-gamma (TRG) cohort. Paper-wide results and their limitations: All 22 biopsies in training were correctly classified by TRD kmer-based clustering, and a leave-one-out accuracy of about 92% was reported. Repeated CDR3 amino acid sequences could not be distinguished from PCR duplicates. FFPE-derived DNA was found to be relatively degraded, and loss of a proportion of TCR sequences in each sample was likely caused by this degradation. Of around 54 biopsies, around 51 (approximately 94%) were correctly classified by TRG clustering, which had a reported leave-one-out accuracy of approximately 87%. Coeliac and control groups differed significantly in age, although an age-split analysis did not yield significant classification.

Genomic DNA was extracted with the QIAamp DNA FFPE tissue kit from ten 5-um FFPE scrolls per case. Fully anonymised formalin-fixed paraffin-embedded duodenal biopsies surplus to diagnostic needs were used to test TCR repertoire-based classification of coeliac disease. Controls had no clinical or histological suspicion of coeliac disease and underwent upper endoscopy for reflux, dyspepsia or gastritis. Including the terminal cysteine and phenylalanine, the CDR3 comprises 11 residues. Of all the DNA, just the CDR3 is kept, 33 bases in frame from base 1. Trimming takes 11 bases off V and 10 bases off J; junction bases not matched to a gene: 10. The germline V gene (reference sequence) sets CDR1 to VTNTFY and CDR2 to YDVSTARD. Preparation of the library involved multiplex PCR. This sample was sequenced with an Ion Torrent PGM. The LymphoTrack kit, which has primers carrying Illumina adapters, was used to amplify TRG repertoires from around 200 ng of biopsy DNA. TRG amplicons were purified using AMPure XP beads, were quantified on a 2100 Bioanalyzer, and were pooled equimolarly. TRG libraries were sequenced on an Ion PGM instrument. The original pipeline was this. FastX removed reads in which more than 10% of nucleotides fell below the per-patient third-quartile quality score. IMGT/HighV-QUEST was used to align reads in order to assign V, D and J genes, locate CDR3 regions and judge functionality. After the sequences were translated into amino acids, every sequence predicted to be non-functional was thrown out. CDR3s were broken into kmers both with and without positional annotation, kmer frequencies were analysed by PCA, and samples were clustered using each of the 1023 combinations of PCs 1-10. Classification was validated by leave-one-out cross-validation, re-optimising parameters on the remaining samples each time. Using the vegan R package, Shannon diversity was calculated from repeated random subsamples whose size matched the lowest read count. TCRdb called clones anew from the public reads via CATT; matching DNA rows were later pooled. TCRdb, not the authors, supplied the V and J calls. This sample gives about 950 gamma-chain clones in total; approximately 51% of them show up just once. Around 33% of the sample is in the top ten clones.

With respect to this clone: The target of this receptor is not known. No much larger clonotype is one base removed from it; base qualities were not supplied.

The sequence derives from a human donor who served as a control with a normal duodenal biopsy, not a healthy volunteer. The chain is assembled from TRGV3 and TRGJP1. The specimen sequenced was a duodenal biopsy. The nucleotide sequence is TGTGCCATCGTGATAACTTGGTTCAAGATATTT. It specifies CAIVITWFKIF.